The present T cell receptor beta chain was sequenced within a study of tumor and adjacent non-tumor tissue in lung cancer listed by TCRdb under 2018. Concerning the study at large: The cohort included some 11 adenocarcinoma, 2 squamous cell carcinoma and 1 small cell lung cancer patients. Bulk TCRbeta repertoires were compared between lung tumor tissue and matched distant non-tumor lung tissue obtained from about 16 lung cancer patients. More than 25 paired specimens, one tumor and one normal lung sample per patient, were profiled by TCRbeta CDR3 sequencing. A total of some 130,000,000 productive TCRbeta reads were generated by sequencing, corresponding to an average of approximately 4 million reads per sample. Among the approximately 15 patients, ages ranged from about 30 to 80 years, roughly 10 were men and 5 were women, and disease was TNM stage I to III. Study-wide findings and limitations: With only around 16 patients in the cohort, the authors noted that larger samples and more detailed clinical data are needed. A significantly larger cumulative share of the repertoire was made up by the top 100 clones in normal lung than in tumor tissue. The sequencing platform is not named in the methods, and unique molecular identifiers are not mentioned. Because peripheral blood was not sequenced, blood TCRbeta repertoires in the lung cancer patients of the study were not examined. Tumor tissue showed significantly higher TCR diversity (inverse Simpson) than normal lung tissue, at 431.37 vs 166.20 (P = 0.0075, Mann-Whitney U test). Younger patients had significantly higher TCR diversity, and higher tumor TCR diversity was associated with shorter overall and disease-free survival.

This clonotype was seen a few times. The specificity of this receptor is unknown. No base quality values were provided; no much bigger clone lies one nucleotide off. Libraries were made using multiplex PCR. Instrument used: Illumina HiSeq 2500. Following protocols modified from ARM-PCR, the researchers constructed TCRbeta libraries through three rounds of nested PCR with primers (Table S4). Before sequencing, PCR products of 200-500 bp were excised from the gel and purified with the QIAquick gel extraction kit. Processing in the source paper ran as follows. Reads were cleaned with Trimmomatic, merged with FLASH into complete CDR3 sequences, and assigned to V(D)J germline segments with MiTCR. Clonal diversity was calculated as the inverse Simpson's index using VDJtools. A read counted as productive if the sequence was in-frame and lacked a premature stop codon. The public sequencing data were trimmed at Q25 with fastp and processed into clonotypes with MiXCR by TCRdb, which kept only in-frame beta chains. For every CDR3 protein sequence, its rows merge into one entry that carries the most common genes and DNA. In this record, the V and J calls reflect TCRdb's handling and not the investigators' own analysis. The sample table holds about 200,000 distinct CDR3 sequences, of which about two thirds were seen once. The top ten hold approximately 26% of the sample.

RNA was isolated from bulk, unsorted tissue, and RNA quality was assessed with a NanoDrop ND-1000 and an Agilent 2100. The donors were newly diagnosed lung cancer patients admitted for thoracic surgery in China from August to November 2014 who had not received prior chemotherapy. The study excluded patients who had received radiotherapy or chemotherapy before or who had another cancer at the same time. Pieces of surgical tissue measuring roughly 1-2 cm3 were kept in RNAlater solution and stored at -80 degrees C until use. V lost 5 bases and J lost 1 base, and the count of bases not matched to a germline gene is 4. The CDR3 sequence holds 14 residues, the cysteine and phenylalanine included. Kept here is only the CDR3 DNA, which spans 42 bases and is read in frame from base 1.

The TCR originated in a man between 60 and 75 years old with non-small cell lung cancer. The chain joins TRBV12-3 or TRBV12-4 to TRBJ1-2; the junction holds 7 bases that match TRBD1. Material: lung tumor tissue. The bases read TGTGCCAGCAGTCTCAGGGGGTTTAACTATGGCTACACCTTC. Translated, it reads CASSLRGFNYGYTF.